Following are 9 T cell receptor beta chains from one sample sequenced in a study of T cells in Graves' hyperthyroidism and ophthalmopathy. TCR beta CDR3 sequences were amplified from RNA transcripts. First-round RT-PCR targeting the TCR CDR3 was performed with the HTBI primer set. TCRdb used MiXCR to reprocess the multiplex PCR reads, holding one entry per CDR3 protein. Among about 400,000 distinct CDR3 sequences listed, 12% to 15% were seen once. The specimen sequenced was blood. The receptors here all came from a woman under 30 with Graves' hyperthyroidism.

This clonotype came up a few times. J is TRBJ2-5 and V is TRBV5-4; perhaps TRBD1 as D (6 bases). CDR1 is SGHNT and CDR2 is YYREEE in the germline V gene (reference sequence). The CDR3 covers 14 residues. V was pared by 2 bases and J by 2 bases, with 10 bases between. CDR3 in amino acids: CASSFEGEQETQYF. In nucleotides, the CDR3 is TGTGCCAGCAGCTTTGAGGGGGAGCAAGAGACCCAGTACTTC.

CDR3 protein: CASSKSGYYYNEQFF. The DNA for the CDR3 is TGTGCCAGCAGCAAAAGCGGGTACTACTACAATGAGCAGTTCTTC. The chain is built from TRBV6-1 and TRBJ2-1, with D perhaps TRBD2 (6 bases). Germline V gene data show CDR1 as MNHNS and CDR2 as SASEGT. The CDR3 is 15 residues long. Trimming cost V 6 bases and J 3 bases, with 15 bases left between them.

Comment on this clonotype: Mismatch with germline at one junction end may stem from a read error. The J gene is TRBJ2-7, the V gene TRBV6-2 or TRBV6-3; 14 positions agree with TRBD2. CDR3 length: 21 amino acids. Germline V gene lookup returns CDR1 MNHEY and CDR2 SVGEGT. The CDR3 sequence: CASSYSRVFGTSGRPSYGQYF. The CDR3 nucleotides read TGTGCCAGCAGTTACTCGAGGGTTTTCGGGACTAGCGGGAGACCCTCCTACGGGCAGTACTTC.

The V call is TRBV19, the J call TRBJ2-1; possible D gene TRBD2, 5 bases. Deletions cut 5 bases from V and 0 bases from J, with 11 bases between. This CDR3 spans 15 amino acids. Germline V gene sequence: CDR1 LNHDA, CDR2 SQIVND (reference sequence). The CDR3 DNA follows: TGTGCCAGTAGTCCAGGACTGAACTCCTACAATGAGCAGTTCTTC. This sequence encodes CASSPGLNSYNEQFF.

This clonotype was recorded only once. This chain links TRBV30 with TRBJ1-4; tentative D call: TRBD1 (5 bases). Germline assignment: CDR1 GTSNPN and CDR2 SVGIG (reference sequence). V dropped 1 base and J dropped 7 bases, with 16 bases sitting between them. The CDR3 is 15 residues long. CDR3 coding DNA: TGTGCCTGGAGTGGCCCAACGGGGCTAGGTGAAAAACTGTTTTTT. It encodes CAWSGPTGLGEKLFF.

The sample holds many counts of this clonotype. The chain couples TRBV20-1 to TRBJ2-7; 9 nucleotides line up with TRBD2. The germline gives CDR1 DFQATT, CDR2 SNEGSKA (reference sequence). Trimming cost V 1 base and J 4 bases; bases outside gene matches: 5. The CDR3 is 14 amino acids. The DNA for the CDR3 is TGCAGTGCTAGAGTCGCGGGAGGGCCTTACGAGCAGTACTTC. Protein product: CSARVAGGPYEQYF.

This clonotype turned up a few times. A much larger clone is a single base away; this may be a read error. The chain recombines TRBV12-3 or TRBV12-4 with TRBJ2-1; 9 bases are a match to TRBD2. The CDR3 is 21 residues long. V shed 2 bases and J 1 base; nucleotides not matched to a gene: 18. The CDR3 reads CASSLSRVTSGTHLSYNEQFF. The CDR3, as DNA: TGTGCCAGCAGTTTATCTAGGGTGACTAGCGGAACTCACCTTTCCTACAATGAGCAGTTCTTC.

This clonotype appeared a few times. The V gene is TRBV12-3 or TRBV12-4, the J gene TRBJ2-3, with TRBD1 as a possible D gene (6 bases). V lost 6 bases and J 4 bases, leaving 23 bases between the germline ends. This CDR3 is built from 17 residues. The CDR3 is CASSFSSNRVTADTQYF. CDR3 DNA sequence: TGTGCCAGCAGCTTTTCCTCTAACAGGGTGACGGCAGATACGCAGTATTTT.

This clonotype has a count of ten or more. The DNA for the CDR3 is TGTGCCAGCAGTGTCAACAGGGGGGGAGAGACCCAGTACTTC. Amino acids: CASSVNRGGETQYF. The chain couples TRBV2 to TRBJ2-5; TRBD1 might be the D (8 bases). Germline V gene data show CDR1 as SNHLY and CDR2 as FYNNEI. The CDR3 is made up of 14 amino acids. The V end lost 4 bases, the J end lost 4 bases, and 13 bases lay between the germline ends.